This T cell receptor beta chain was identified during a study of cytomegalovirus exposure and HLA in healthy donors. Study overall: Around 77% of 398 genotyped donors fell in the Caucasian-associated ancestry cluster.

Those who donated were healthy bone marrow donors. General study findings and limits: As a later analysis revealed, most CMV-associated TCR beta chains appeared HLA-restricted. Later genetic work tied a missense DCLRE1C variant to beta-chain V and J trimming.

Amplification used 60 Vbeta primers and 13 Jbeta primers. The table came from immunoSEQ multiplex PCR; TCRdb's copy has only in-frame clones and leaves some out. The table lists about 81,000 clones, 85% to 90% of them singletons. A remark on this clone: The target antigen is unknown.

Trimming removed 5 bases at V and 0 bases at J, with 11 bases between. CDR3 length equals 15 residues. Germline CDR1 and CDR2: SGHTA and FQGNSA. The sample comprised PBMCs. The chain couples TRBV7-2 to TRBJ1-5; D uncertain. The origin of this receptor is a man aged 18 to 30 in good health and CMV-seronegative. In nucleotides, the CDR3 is TGTGCCAGCAGCCCAAGCCCCGGTAGCAATCAGCCCCAGCATTTT. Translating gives CASSPSPGSNQPQHF.